A few counts support the clone carrying this T cell receptor beta chain. Its antigen is as yet unknown. PCR amplification relied on 60 Vbeta primers (plus 13 Jbeta primers). Method: immunoSEQ multiplex PCR; TCRdb's copy keeps in-frame clones and lacks some. Of over 50,000 clones detected, approximately 80% appear once; the ten largest clones hold approximately 2.4%. The data were obtained in a study of cytomegalovirus exposure and HLA in healthy donors. V was cut by 6 bases and J by 6 bases, with 24 bases left in between. Germline CDR1 is SGHTA and CDR2 is FQGNSA. The CDR3 spans 16 residues. The study, taken as a whole, reports: V segments that were indistinguishable, TRBV6-2 and TRBV6-3 among them, were omitted from analysis. Later analysis associated a missense DCLRE1C variant with TCR beta V- and J-gene trimming.

The sequence was obtained from a female donor in good health and CMV-seronegative. The specimen sequenced was PBMCs. The chain employs TRBV7-2 and TRBJ2-7; the D gene is possibly TRBD1 (7 bases). In nucleotides, the CDR3 is TGTGCCAGCAGTCTATCCTCGGGCTCAGGGGGAGGCGAGCAGTACTTC. It yields the protein CASSLSSGSGGGEQYF.